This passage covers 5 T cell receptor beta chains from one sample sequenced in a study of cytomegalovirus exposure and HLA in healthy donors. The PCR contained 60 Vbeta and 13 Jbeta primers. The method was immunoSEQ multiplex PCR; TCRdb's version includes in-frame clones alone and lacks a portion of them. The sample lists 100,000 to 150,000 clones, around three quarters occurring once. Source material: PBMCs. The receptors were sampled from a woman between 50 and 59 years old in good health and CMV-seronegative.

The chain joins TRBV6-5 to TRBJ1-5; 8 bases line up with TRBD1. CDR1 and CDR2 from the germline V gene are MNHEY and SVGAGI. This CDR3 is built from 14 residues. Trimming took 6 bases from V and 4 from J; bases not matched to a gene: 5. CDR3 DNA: TGTGCCAGCAGGGGGGACAGGAATAATCAGCCCCAGCATTTT. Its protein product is CASRGDRNNQPQHF.

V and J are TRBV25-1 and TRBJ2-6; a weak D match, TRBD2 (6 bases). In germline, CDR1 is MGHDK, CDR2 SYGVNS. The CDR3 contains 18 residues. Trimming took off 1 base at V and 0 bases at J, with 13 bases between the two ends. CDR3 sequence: CASSESGGTISGANVLTF. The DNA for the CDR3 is TGTGCCAGCAGTGAATCTGGAGGGACCATCTCTGGGGCCAACGTCCTGACTTTC.

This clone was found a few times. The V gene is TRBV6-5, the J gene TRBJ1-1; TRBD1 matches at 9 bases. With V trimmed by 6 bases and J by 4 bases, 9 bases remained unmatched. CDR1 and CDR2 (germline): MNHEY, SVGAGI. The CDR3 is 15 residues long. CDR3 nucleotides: TGTGCCAGCAGGGGACAGGGCGATATGGTCACTGAAGCTTTCTTT. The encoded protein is CASRGQGDMVTEAFF.

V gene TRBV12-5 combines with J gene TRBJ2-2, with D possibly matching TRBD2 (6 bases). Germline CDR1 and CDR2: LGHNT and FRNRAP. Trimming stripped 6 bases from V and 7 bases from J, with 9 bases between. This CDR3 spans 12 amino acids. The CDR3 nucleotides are TGTGCTAGTGGGGGGGGTCACGGGGAGCTGTTTTTT. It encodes CASGGGHGELFF.

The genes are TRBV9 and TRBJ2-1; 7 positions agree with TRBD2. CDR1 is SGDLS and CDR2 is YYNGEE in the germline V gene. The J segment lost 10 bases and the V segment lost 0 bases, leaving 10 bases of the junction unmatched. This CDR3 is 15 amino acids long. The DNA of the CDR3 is TGTGCCAGCAGCGTAGGTGGGGGAGGGCCCGAGGAGCAGTTCTTC. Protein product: CASSVGGGGPEEQFF. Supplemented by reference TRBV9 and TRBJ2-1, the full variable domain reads DSGVTQTPKHLITATGQRVTLRCSPRSGDLSVYWYQQSLDQGLQFLIQYYNGEERAKGNILERFSAQQFPDLHSELNLSSLELGDSALYFCASSVGGGGPEEQFFGPGTRLTVL.